Following are 21 T cell receptor beta chains from one sample sequenced in a study of identical twins. TCRdb ran MiXCR on the 5' RACE reads and lists one entry per CDR3 protein. The sample includes more than 1.5 million distinct CDR3 sequences, more than 30% of them seen just once. The sequenced sample consisted of cord blood. These receptor sequences come from a newborn girl in good health.

V is TRBV3-1 and J is TRBJ2-4, with 7 bases identical to TRBD2. The CDR3 loop spans 12 amino acids. The ends lost 4 bases at V and 8 bases at J; junction bases unmatched: 2. The germline V gene encodes CDR1 LGHDT and CDR2 YNNKEL (reference sequence). The CDR3 is CASSRGGDIQYF. The CDR3 nucleotides are TGTGCCAGCAGCCGGGGAGGGGACATTCAGTACTTC.

The V gene is TRBV20-1, the J gene TRBJ2-7; no definite D call. This CDR3 has 14 amino acids. V lost 1 base and J 4 bases, leaving 14 bases between the germline ends. Germline V gene lookup returns CDR1 DFQATT and CDR2 SNEGSKA (reference sequence). CDR3 sequence (DNA): TGCAGTGCTAGAGCCGGCCTAGACCTTTACGAGCAGTACTTC. Its protein product is CSARAGLDLYEQYF.

On this clonotype itself: The junction does not match germline at one end; this may be a read error. The V gene is TRBV5-1, the J gene TRBJ2-1; maybe TRBD1 (6 bases). Germline V lookup: CDR1 SGHRS, CDR2 YFSETQ. The CDR3 has 18 residues. This CDR3 reads CAGSLTLQGPPRYNEQFF. The CDR3, as DNA: TGCGCCGGCAGCTTGACCCTACAGGGACCTCCGAGATACAATGAGCAGTTCTTC.

The V gene is TRBV4-1, the J gene TRBJ2-1; D gene uncertain. Germline values: CDR1 MGHRA, CDR2 YSYEKL. The CDR3 has 12 amino acids. Trimming pared 3 bases from V and 9 bases from J, leaving 9 bases between. The chain's CDR3 is CASSQGWSEQFF. The CDR3 nucleotides are TGCGCCAGCAGCCAGGGATGGAGTGAGCAGTTCTTC.

This clonotype was detected only a few times. J is TRBJ2-1 and V is TRBV3-1; 11 bases match TRBD2. This CDR3 is built from 14 residues. V dropped 0 bases and J dropped 14; count of bases not matched to a gene: 6. From germline, CDR1 is LGHDT and CDR2 YNNKEL (reference sequence). The chain's CDR3 is CASSQDPLAGGEFF. The CDR3 region has the DNA TGTGCCAGCAGCCAAGATCCCCTAGCGGGAGGAGAGTTCTTC.

In its sample, this clonotype was seen a few times. CDR3 nucleotides: TGTGCCAGCAGTTCCGGACGGAATGAAAAACTGTTTTTT. Translation: CASSSGRNEKLFF. J is TRBJ1-4 and V is TRBV12-3 or TRBV12-4; D unclear. The CDR3 spans 13 residues. V was shortened by 4 bases and J by 5 bases, with 8 bases between the two germline ends.

V is TRBV20-1 and J is TRBJ1-2; D gene ambiguous. This CDR3 region has 13 residues. V shed 3 bases and J shed 3 bases, with 11 bases lying between them. Germline V gene data show CDR1 as DFQATT and CDR2 as SNEGSKA (reference sequence). The DNA for the CDR3 is TGCAGTGCTAGGCGAGGGCCCCACTATGGCTACACCTTC. Its translation: CSARRGPHYGYTF.

In this sample, this clonotype turned up a few times. J is TRBJ2-4 and V is TRBV7-7; 7 nucleotides line up with TRBD1. The J call is in doubt because the DNA end fits TRBJ2-7 better. The length of the CDR3 is 16 residues. Germline CDR1 is SSHAT and CDR2 is FNYEAQ (reference sequence). The CDR3 here is CASSPLHYPGQFEQYF. CDR3 DNA sequence: TGTGCCAGCAGCCCTCTCCATTATCCGGGACAGTTCGAGCAGTACTTC.

This clonotype was observed a handful of times. The V and J genes are TRBV20-1 and TRBJ2-1; 7 positions match TRBD1. The CDR3 totals 13 residues. Germline V gives CDR1 DFQATT, CDR2 SNEGSKA (reference sequence). The V segment lost 6 bases and the J segment 3 bases; nucleotides outside the gene matches: 5. The CDR3 loop is CSAEGAGYNEQFF. The CDR3 region has the DNA TGCAGTGCAGAGGGGGCGGGCTACAATGAGCAGTTCTTC.

With respect to this clonotype: A much larger clone is a single base away; this may be a read error. CDR3 in amino acids: CASGQRTGQETQYF. CDR3 bases: TGTGCCAGCGGCCAGCGGACAGGTCAAGAGACCCAGTACTTC. The chain links TRBV3-1 to TRBJ2-5; 7 bases align to TRBD1. Per germline, CDR1 LGHDT and CDR2 YNNKEL (reference sequence). This CDR3 has 14 amino acids.

This clonotype came up a few times. The chain carries TRBV4-1 and TRBJ2-1, with a tentative D call TRBD2 (6 bases). CDR1 and CDR2 from the germline V gene are MGHRA and YSYEKL. The CDR3 extends over 15 amino acids. The V gene lost 1 base and the J gene lost 5 bases, with 12 bases spanning the gap. In DNA, the CDR3 is TGCGCCAGCAGCCAAGCCCCTAGCGCCAACAATGAGCAGTTCTTC. It codes for CASSQAPSANNEQFF.

This clonotype appeared many times. The CDR3, as DNA: TGTGCCACCAGTGATCTAGGGGGGGGTAGCACAGATACGCAGTATTTT. This encodes CATSDLGGGSTDTQYF. The chain is built from TRBV24-1 and TRBJ2-3; D may be TRBD2 (7 bases). Germline CDR1 and CDR2: KGHDR and SFDVKD. The CDR3 loop spans 16 amino acids. V was cut by 3 bases and J by 0 bases, with 12 bases left in between.

This clonotype was counted at least ten times. J is TRBJ1-2 and V is TRBV3-1; D possibly corresponds to TRBD1 (5 bases). The CDR3 totals 16 residues. In germline, CDR1 is LGHDT, CDR2 YNNKEL (reference sequence). V was pared by 2 bases and J by 6 bases, with 19 bases between. This chain's CDR3 is CASSQTGLKGRNGYTF. The CDR3 coding sequence is TGTGCCAGCAGCCAAACAGGCCTCAAGGGTAGGAATGGCTACACCTTC.

There are a few counts of this clonotype. J is TRBJ1-2 and V is TRBV20-1; D not certain. Germline CDR1 DFQATT, CDR2 SNEGSKA (reference sequence). CDR3 length: 16 residues. Trimming stripped 0 bases from V and 3 bases from J, with 17 bases between. The chain's CDR3 is CSARDRGERPYYGYTF. In nucleotides, the CDR3 is TGCAGTGCTAGAGATCGGGGTGAGAGGCCCTACTATGGCTACACCTTC.

The chain carries TRBV6-1 and TRBJ2-5; 7 nucleotides match TRBD1. The last part of the DNA fits TRBJ2-7 better; the J call may be wrong. CDR1 and CDR2 (germline): MNHNS, SASEGT. The CDR3 covers 12 residues. The CDR3 reads CATQTGTYEQYF. Here the CDR3 DNA reads TGTGCCACGCAGACAGGGACCTACGAGCAGTACTTC.

Comments on this clonotype: A much larger clone is a single base away; this may be a read error. In this CDR3 the conserved last residue, phenylalanine or tryptophan, is missing, so a read error is likely. The chain combines TRBV7-2 with TRBJ2-1, with D possibly being TRBD1 or TRBD2 (6 bases each). The CDR3 has 14 amino acids. V was cut by 2 bases and J by 8 bases, with 13 bases left in between. CDR1 and CDR2 from the germline V gene are SGHTA and FQGNSA. The CDR3 DNA sequence: TGTGCCAGCAGCTTATACGGGAGACAGGATGAGCAGTTCTCC. It encodes CASSLYGRQDEQFS.

Notes on this clonotype: This may arise from a read error, as a much more abundant clone is one base away. This chain connects TRBV25-1 to TRBJ2-1; unclear D gene. This CDR3 has 13 amino acids. CDR1 MGHDK and CDR2 SYGVNS come from the germline V gene. Trimming removed 6 bases at V and 10 bases at J, with 16 bases between. The CDR3 loop is CASSDSLTYEQFF. CDR3 DNA: TGTGCCAGCAGCGATTCATTAACCTACGAGCAGTTCTTC.

Points on this clonotype: An end of the junction differs from the germline gene, which may be a read error. The chain employs TRBV20-1 and TRBJ1-1; D remains ambiguous. The CDR3 extends over 15 amino acids. CDR1 DFQATT and CDR2 SNEGSKA come from the germline V gene (reference sequence). CDR3 residues: CSARAGTRRNTEAFF. In DNA form, the CDR3 reads TGCAGTGCTAGAGCAGGAACTCGTAGGAACACTGAGGCTTTCTTT.

This sequence joins TRBV19 and TRBJ2-3, with D unresolved. V gave up 5 bases and J gave up 0 bases, with 24 bases separating them. This CDR3 comprises 19 residues. Germline V gene data show CDR1 as LNHDA and CDR2 as SQIVND (reference sequence). The CDR3 DNA reads TGTGCCAGTAGTCCCTCCTTCCGATTTTGGGGATTTAGCACAGATACGCAGTATTTT. Its translation is CASSPSFRFWGFSTDTQYF.

CDR3 residues: CSARDSTGGVDNEQYF. The CDR3 DNA reads as TGCAGTGCTAGAGATTCCACGGGAGGCGTGGACAATGAGCAGTACTTC. V gene TRBV20-1 combines with J gene TRBJ2-5; 7 nucleotides match TRBD2. The CDR3 length is 16 residues. V dropped 0 bases and J dropped 11; count of bases not matched to a gene: 18. Germline V gene sequence: CDR1 DFQATT, CDR2 SNEGSKA (reference sequence).

About this clonotype: A junction boundary mismatches the germline segment, possibly from a read error. The CDR3 nucleotides are TGTGCCTGCAGCTTACTTCGACAGGGAGGACCCAAAAACATTCAGTACTTC. This gives the protein CACSLLRQGGPKNIQYF. This chain uses TRBV7-8 with TRBJ2-4; D perhaps matches TRBD1 (7 bases). The CDR3 runs 17 residues. Germline V CDR1 and CDR2: SGHVS, FQNEAQ.